This is a list of T cell receptor beta chains from one sample in a study of Graves' ophthalmopathy and Graves' hyperthyroidism. TCRdb called the multiplex PCR reads again in MiXCR, with one record for every CDR3 protein. The sample lists hundreds of thousands of distinct CDR3 sequences, about a fifth seen once, with approximately 7.7% in the top ten. The specimen sequenced was peripheral blood. These receptors originate from a woman younger than 35 with stable Graves' hyperthyroidism. Some clones in this sample may be carry-over from other donors' samples. The CDR3 runs from the conserved cysteine through the conserved F or W. D genes are given only for firm matches. Clone size, where shown, is once, few, many, or a class for clones that have expanded.

D gene,clone size,J gene,V gene,CDR3 DNA,CDR3 protein
NA,many,TRBJ2-5,TRBV12-3/TRBV12-4,TGTGCCAGCAGTTCTCCACATCCGGGGGGCGAGACCCAGTACTTC,CASSSPHPGGETQYF
TRBD2,few,TRBJ2-3,TRBV5-1,TGCGCCAGCAGCTCCCGACTAGCGGGGGCAACAGATACGCAGTATTTT,CASSSRLAGATDTQYF
TRBD1,NA,TRBJ2-7,TRBV6-1,TGTGCCAGCAGTGTGGACAGGGGTCACAACGAGCAGTACTTC,CASSVDRGHNEQYF
NA,many,TRBJ1-1,TRBV12-3/TRBV12-4,TGTGCCAGCAGTCTAGGGGACGTCATGAACACTGAAGCTTTCTTT,CASSLGDVMNTEAFF
NA,NA,TRBJ1-1,TRBV9,TGTGCCAGCAGCGCGGGATCGGGGCAAAACACTGAAGCTTTCTTT,CASSAGSGQNTEAFF
TRBD1,many,TRBJ1-1,TRBV5-1,TGCGCCAGCAGTCGTACAGGGGCCGGCACTGAAGCTTTCTTT,CASSRTGAGTEAFF
NA,NA,TRBJ2-2,TRBV29-1,TGCAGCGTCCAAAGCAGGTCCGGTCTCATCAACACCGGGGAGCTGTTTTTT,CSVQSRSGLINTGELFF
NA,many,TRBJ1-2,TRBV5-4,TGTGCCAGCAGCCGTGATTACTATGGCTACACCTTC,CASSRDYYGYTF
NA,once,TRBJ1-1,TRBV12-3/TRBV12-4,TGTGCCAGCACCTCTGGGGACGTGAACACTGAAGCTTTCTTT,CASTSGDVNTEAFF
NA,many,TRBJ2-5,TRBV5-1,TGCGCCAGCAGCTTGTCAGGGCGCCATGAGACCCAGTACTTC,CASSLSGRHETQYF
TRBD1,NA,TRBJ1-2,TRBV6-1,TGTGCCAGCAGAGCGCCCGGGACAGGGCTTGGCTACACCTTC,CASRAPGTGLGYTF
NA,many,TRBJ1-1,TRBV2,TGTGCCAGCAGAATGGACAGCCCAAACACTGAAGCTTTCTTT,CASRMDSPNTEAFF
NA,many,TRBJ2-2,TRBV6-1,TGTGCCAGCATTGTAACCGGGGAGCTGTTTTTT,CASIVTGELFF
NA,NA,TRBJ2-5,TRBV27,TGTGCCAGCAGTTTATCGCCTACGTACCAAGAGACCCAGTACTTC,CASSLSPTYQETQYF
NA,many,TRBJ2-4,TRBV12-3/TRBV12-4,TGTGCCAGCAGTCACCGGACAAAAGGAAACATTCAGTACTTC,CASSHRTKGNIQYF
TRBD1,NA,TRBJ1-5,TRBV12-3/TRBV12-4,TGTGCCAGCAGTGCCGGGACAGGGGATATCCAGCCCCAGCATTTT,CASSAGTGDIQPQHF
NA,NA,TRBJ1-5,TRBV12-3/TRBV12-4,TGTGCCAGCAGCCCACGCGGGGGCCTGAGGAATCAGCCCCAGCATTTT,CASSPRGGLRNQPQHF
NA,NA,TRBJ2-4,TRBV4-1,TGCGCCAGCAGCCACCCCCTTCGCAGGGGATCCAAAAACATTCAGTACTTC,CASSHPLRRGSKNIQYF
NA,many,TRBJ1-5,TRBV10-3,TGTGCCATCAGCGAGGGCATTAGCAATCAGCCCCAGCATTTT,CAISEGISNQPQHF
NA,many,TRBJ1-3,TRBV5-1,TGCGCCAGCAGCTCAATTGGTGGGGGGAACTCTGGAAACACCATATATTTT,CASSSIGGGNSGNTIYF
NA,many,TRBJ2-7,TRBV2,TGTGCCAGCAGTGAGCGGCAGATCTACGAGCAGTACTTC,CASSERQIYEQYF
NA,many,TRBJ2-7,TRBV19,TGTGCCAGTAGTATCGCCCTAGCCAGAGAGCAGTACTTC,CASSIALAREQYF
TRBD1,many,TRBJ1-1,TRBV12-3/TRBV12-4,TGTGCCAGCAGTTTATCAGGGGGCCACACTGAAGCTTTCTTT,CASSLSGGHTEAFF
TRBD1,many,TRBJ2-7,TRBV2,TGTGCCAGCAAAAACAACTTGACAGGGATTTACGAGCAGTACTTC,CASKNNLTGIYEQYF
TRBD2,many,TRBJ2-7,TRBV10-2,TGCGCCAGCAACCGTGGCGGGGGAGACTACGAGCAGTACTTC,CASNRGGGDYEQYF
NA,NA,TRBJ2-6,TRBV28,TGTGCCAGCAGTGCCATGAATTATCAGGGTTCTGGGGCCAACGTCCTGACTTTC,CASSAMNYQGSGANVLTF
NA,many,TRBJ1-2,TRBV20-1,TGCAGTGCCCCGTGGGCAGGGTGGGTTTTTGACGAGAACTATGGCTACACCTTC,CSAPWAGWVFDENYGYTF